These 32 T cell receptor beta chains came from one sample sequenced in a study of shared clonotypes between healthy human individuals. Assay used: immunoSEQ multiplex PCR; TCRdb lists only in-frame clones, some missing. Among about 490,000 clones, approximately 80% were seen once, and the ten largest hold 13%. The sequencing input was PBMCs. The receptors here all came from a woman between 40 and 55 years old in good health. Some clones in this sample may be carry-over from other donors' samples.

For this clone: The same CDR3 arises from other DNA sequences in this sample as well. V gene TRBV30 combines with J gene TRBJ1-2; tentatively, D is TRBD1 (5 bases). Trimming removed 2 bases from V and 3 bases from J, with 10 bases in between. CDR3 length: 13 residues. Germline CDR1 and CDR2: GTSNPN and SVGIG (reference sequence). CDR3 nucleotides: TGTGCCTGGAGTAAAACAGGCGACTATGGCTACACCTTC. Residues: CAWSKTGDYGYTF.

The chain couples TRBV5-1 to TRBJ1-2; D possibly corresponds to TRBD1 (5 bases). The germline V gene encodes CDR1 SGHRS and CDR2 YFSETQ. Trimming took off 4 bases at V and 6 bases at J, with 16 bases between the two ends. There are 14 residues in the CDR3. The CDR3 loop reads CASSRGTGRDGYTF. For the CDR3, the DNA is TGCGCCAGCAGCCGCGGGACCGGCCGGGATGGCTACACCTTC.

The sample holds a few counts of this clone. The V and J genes are TRBV28 and TRBJ2-3; D is perhaps TRBD1 (5 bases). The CDR3 consists of 14 residues. Germline V lookup: CDR1 MDHEN, CDR2 SYDVKM. V dropped 8 bases and J dropped 4 bases, with 16 bases sitting between them. This CDR3 is CASARRGKADTQYF. The DNA of the CDR3 is TGTGCCAGCGCCCGAAGGGGTAAAGCAGATACGCAGTATTTT.

The chain has TRBV27 and TRBJ1-1; D is possibly TRBD1 (5 bases). Germline V gene sequence: CDR1 MNHEY, CDR2 SMNVEV (reference sequence). CDR3 size: 13 residues. Trimming stripped 0 bases from V and 4 bases from J, with 6 bases between. CDR3: CASSLSGATEAFF. CDR3 nucleotides: TGTGCCAGCAGTTTATCAGGGGCCACTGAAGCTTTCTTT.

V usage is TRBV27 and J usage is TRBJ1-4; D is ambiguous. CDR1 is MNHEY and CDR2 is SMNVEV in the germline V gene (reference sequence). V lost 1 base to trimming and J lost 0 bases, with 6 bases between them. This CDR3 is built from 15 residues. The CDR3 DNA is TGTGCCAGCAGTTTATTCGGAGCAACTAATGAAAAACTGTTTTTT. It codes for CASSLFGATNEKLFF. The full variable domain, in which reference TRBV27 and TRBJ1-4 provide the parts outside the CDR3, is EAQVTQNPRYLITVTGKKLTVTCSQNMNHEYMSWYRQDPGLGLRQIYYSMNVEVTDKGDVPEGYKVSRKEKRNFPLILESPSPNQTSLYFCASSLFGATNEKLFFGSGTQLSVL.

The J gene is TRBJ1-5, the V gene TRBV2; D not certain. Germline CDR1 is SNHLY and CDR2 is FYNNEI. Trimming took 2 bases from V and 5 from J, leaving 4 bases between them. This CDR3 has 12 amino acids. The CDR3 DNA reads TGTGCCAGCAGTGAACCCTATCAGCCCCAGCATTTT. It codes for CASSEPYQPQHF.

The chain has TRBV27 and TRBJ2-7, with TRBD2 identical over 7 bases. The germline V gene encodes CDR1 MNHEY and CDR2 SMNVEV (reference sequence). Trimming cost V 3 bases and J 5 bases; bases outside gene matches: 7. This CDR3 is 14 amino acids long. The CDR3: CASSFNWEGHEQYF. Written as DNA, the CDR3 is TGTGCCAGCAGTTTTAATTGGGAGGGCCACGAGCAGTACTTC.

The chain links TRBV18 to TRBJ2-2; 7 bases line up with TRBD1. CDR1 is KGHSH and CDR2 is LQKENI in the germline V gene. V lost 3 bases to trimming and J lost 0 bases; unmatched junction nucleotides: 4. This CDR3 comprises 16 residues. CDR3 residues: CASSPSGQANTGELFF. The CDR3 region has the DNA TGTGCCAGCTCACCGAGTGGACAGGCGAACACCGGGGAGCTGTTTTTT.

The chain links TRBV27 to TRBJ2-6; D not certain. The CDR3 spans 17 residues. V lost 5 bases and J 0 bases, leaving 14 bases between the germline ends. Germline V CDR1 and CDR2: MNHEY, SMNVEV (reference sequence). CDR3 bases: TGTGCCAGCAGTCGACCGACGGATAACTCTGGGGCCAACGTCCTGACTTTC. This sequence encodes CASSRPTDNSGANVLTF.

This chain uses TRBV29-1 with TRBJ1-1; 7 bases fit TRBD1. With V trimmed by 7 bases and J by 3 bases, 8 bases remained unmatched. CDR3 length: 13 residues. Germline V gene sequence: CDR1 SQVTM, CDR2 ANQGSEA. The CDR3 sequence: CSAAGTADTEAFF. The CDR3 nucleotides read TGCAGCGCCGCCGGGACAGCGGACACTGAAGCTTTCTTT. Using reference TRBV29-1 and TRBJ1-1 for the parts outside the CDR3, the full variable domain is SAVISQKPSRDICQRGTSLTIQCQVDSQVTMMFWYRQQPGQSLTLIATANQGSEATYESGFVIDKFPISRPNLTFSTLTVSNMSPEDSSIYLCSAAGTADTEAFFGQGTRLTVV.

This rearrangement joins TRBV10-2 to TRBJ1-5; no firm D call. CDR1 and CDR2 (germline): WSHSY, SAAADI. Trimming removed 3 bases from V and 5 bases from J, with 5 bases in between. The CDR3 is made up of 12 amino acids. The CDR3 DNA sequence: TGCGCCAGCAGTGAAGTTTATCAGCCCCAGCATTTT. Its protein product is CASSEVYQPQHF.

This chain connects TRBV19 to TRBJ2-1; D is tentatively TRBD1 or TRBD2 (5 bases each). Germline CDR1 reads LNHDA; CDR2 reads SQIVND (reference sequence). The CDR3 covers 13 residues. The ends were cut back, 3 bases at V and 5 bases at J, with 8 bases in the middle. The CDR3 here is CASSIGTNNEQFF. The CDR3 DNA follows: TGTGCCAGTAGTATTGGGACCAACAATGAGCAGTTCTTC.

The CDR3 nucleotides are TGTGCCATCAGTGATAGTCGAGGCGGGAGGGCCTACAATGAGCAGTTCTTC. Its protein is CAISDSRGGRAYNEQFF. J is TRBJ2-1 and V is TRBV10-3, with 9 bases fitting TRBD2. The germline CDR1 and CDR2 sequences are ENHRY and SYGVKD. V lost 3 bases and J lost 2; bases outside the gene matches: 8. The CDR3 is 17 residues long.

This clone was counted a single time. The chain recombines TRBV7-9 with TRBJ2-7; possible D gene TRBD2, 5 bases. Between the trimmed V and J ends, which lost 1 base and 6 bases, there was a span of 10 bases. Germline assignment: CDR1 SEHNR and CDR2 FQNEAQ (reference sequence). This CDR3 is built from 13 residues. The CDR3 reads CASSLVAGREQYF. The DNA of the CDR3 is TGTGCCAGCAGCTTAGTCGCGGGTCGCGAGCAGTACTTC.

V is TRBV7-8 and J is TRBJ2-7; D is uncertain. Trimming shortened V by 5 bases and J by 6 bases, and 11 bases separated the two germline ends. There are 12 residues in the CDR3. The germline V gene encodes CDR1 SGHVS and CDR2 FQNEAQ. CDR3 coding DNA: TGTGCCAGCAGCATAGGGATCTTCGAGCAGTACTTC. This encodes CASSIGIFEQYF. The full variable domain, rest sourced from reference TRBV7-8 and TRBJ2-7, is GAGVSQSPRYKVAKRGQDVALRCDPISGHVSLFWYQQALGQGPEFLTYFQNEAQLDKSGLPSDRFFAERPEGSVSTLKIQRTQQEDSAVYLCASSIGIFEQYFGPGTRLTVT.

The chain couples TRBV7-6 to TRBJ2-7, with 9 bases aligning to TRBD1. Losses at the gene ends were 5 bases for V and 0 bases for J; bases not matched to a gene: 5. The CDR3 has 15 amino acids. CDR1 is SGHVS, CDR2 FNYEAQ, per germline. The CDR3 coding sequence is TGTGCCAGCAGCACCTGGACAGGGGCCTCCTACGAGCAGTACTTC. Translated: CASSTWTGASYEQYF. The full variable domain, completed using reference TRBV7-6 and TRBJ2-7, is GAGVSQSPRYKVTKRGQDVALRCDPISGHVSLYWYRQALGQGPEFLTYFNYEAQQDKSGLPNDRFSAERPEGSISTLTIQRTEQRDSAMYRCASSTWTGASYEQYFGPGTRLTVT.

The chain uses TRBV28 and TRBJ2-2; 8 bases agree with TRBD2. The trim removed 9 bases at V and 7 bases at J, leaving 16 bases unmatched. The CDR3 consists of 16 residues. Looked up from germline, CDR1 is MDHEN and CDR2 is SYDVKM. DNA for the CDR3: TGTGCCAGTGGGGGGACGGGAGGGCGAGGCAGCGGGGAGCTGTTTTTT. Translation gives CASGGTGGRGSGELFF.

This chain connects TRBV7-9 to TRBJ2-1; perhaps D is TRBD1 or TRBD2 (5 bases each). The CDR3 has 14 amino acids. Germline V lookup: CDR1 SEHNR, CDR2 FQNEAQ (reference sequence). V shed 1 base and J shed 7 bases, with 11 bases lying between them. CDR3 in amino acids: CASSLEYRRNEQFF. The DNA of the CDR3 is TGTGCCAGCAGCTTAGAGTACAGGAGGAATGAGCAGTTCTTC.

This chain joins TRBV7-2 and TRBJ2-6; D not certain. The V end was cut by 1 base, the J end by 2 bases, with 12 bases between. The germline V gene has CDR1 SGHTA and CDR2 FQGNSA. The CDR3 extends over 17 amino acids. CDR3 sequence: CASSLVASAPGANVLTF. CDR3 DNA sequence: TGTGCCAGCAGCTTAGTTGCCAGCGCACCTGGGGCCAACGTCCTGACTTTC.

V is TRBV7-8 and J is TRBJ1-5; 12 nucleotides line up with TRBD1. With V trimmed by 5 bases and J by 5 bases, 13 bases remained unmatched. CDR3 size: 18 residues. Germline V gene lookup returns CDR1 SGHVS and CDR2 FQNEAQ. Here the CDR3 reads CASSPKAGTGGRDQPQHF. Written as DNA, the CDR3 is TGTGCCAGCAGCCCGAAAGCCGGGACAGGGGGCCGAGATCAGCCCCAGCATTTT.

This sequence joins TRBV7-2 and TRBJ1-5, with D perhaps matching TRBD1 (5 bases). From germline, CDR1 is SGHTA and CDR2 FQGNSA. Trimming removed 1 base at V and 4 bases at J, with 14 bases between. The CDR3 length is 16 residues. DNA for the CDR3: TGTGCCAGCAGCTTAGTTGGGGCAGGTGGTAATCAGCCCCAGCATTTT. This sequence encodes CASSLVGAGGNQPQHF.

The V gene is TRBV19, the J gene TRBJ2-4, with TRBD2 matching 14 bases. The CDR3 length is 19 residues. Germline CDR1 and CDR2: LNHDA and SQIVND (reference sequence). With 3 bases clipped from V and 5 bases from J, the junction kept 12 bases outside the gene matches. Written as DNA, the CDR3 is TGTGCCAGTAGTATCGCCCCGGGACTAGCGGGAGCTCACGAAAACATTCAGTACTTC. Residues: CASSIAPGLAGAHENIQYF.

The V and J genes are TRBV19 and TRBJ2-1, with no clear D. The ends were cut back, 1 base at V and 5 bases at J, with 9 bases in the middle. The CDR3 totals 14 residues. CDR1 is LNHDA and CDR2 is SQIVND in the germline V gene (reference sequence). CDR3 nucleotides: TGTGCCAGTAGTATAGGTCGCTCTAACAATGAGCAGTTCTTC. It specifies CASSIGRSNNEQFF.

The chain combines TRBV18 with TRBJ2-1; D might be TRBD1 or TRBD2, each matching 5 bases. Trimming pared 3 bases from V and 9 bases from J, leaving 12 bases between. The germline V gene has CDR1 KGHSH and CDR2 LQKENI. The CDR3 is 13 amino acids. CDR3: CASSPLTEGEQFF. The CDR3 nucleotides are TGTGCCAGCTCACCCCTGACAGAGGGTGAGCAGTTCTTC.

This clone appeared many times. Other DNA sequences of this sample code for an identical CDR3. The chain couples TRBV30 to TRBJ1-2; tentatively, D is TRBD1 (6 bases). The CDR3 covers 14 residues. The germline V and J ends were trimmed by 2 bases and 4 bases, with 14 bases remaining between them. Germline-derived CDR1 and CDR2 are GTSNPN and SVGIG (reference sequence). The CDR3 reads CAWSYWGLGYGYTF. The CDR3 nucleotides read TGTGCCTGGAGTTATTGGGGGCTGGGCTATGGCTACACCTTC.

The chain is built from TRBV25-1 and TRBJ1-5; TRBD1 might be the D (6 bases). Looked up from germline, CDR1 is MGHDK and CDR2 is SYGVNS. This CDR3 region has 14 residues. Trimming left V 4 bases short and J 9 bases short, with 16 bases between. The DNA for the CDR3 is TGTGCCAGCAGTGGACAGGCCTGGGATGGGCCCCAGCATTTT. Its protein product is CASSGQAWDGPQHF.

The rearrangement uses TRBV11-2 and TRBJ2-1, with TRBD2 matching over 7 bases. The V and J ends lost 5 bases and 0 bases, in that order; junction bases with no gene match: 7. CDR3 size: 16 residues. CDR1 is SGHAT and CDR2 is FQNNGV in the germline V gene. CDR3 sequence: CASSPTSASSYNEQFF. DNA of the CDR3: TGTGCCAGCAGCCCTACTAGCGCGAGCTCCTACAATGAGCAGTTCTTC.

As to this clone: One junction end does not reproduce the germline sequence, and a read error may be involved. The chain combines TRBV7-7 with TRBJ2-2; D is unresolved. In germline, CDR1 is SSHAT, CDR2 FNYEAQ (reference sequence). The CDR3 loop spans 14 amino acids. The CDR3 spells CASSRYSNTGELFF. The CDR3, as DNA: TGTGCTAGCAGCAGGTACTCGAACACCGGGGAGCTGTTTTTT.

A word on this clone: A far larger clone is only one base removed, so a read error is likely. The chain couples TRBV4-2 to TRBJ2-3; D not certain. Germline V lookup: CDR1 LGHNA, CDR2 YNFKEQ. CDR3 size: 15 residues. CDR3 sequence (DNA): TGTGCCAGCAACCAAGAAAGTACAGCAACAGATACGCAGTATTTT. This translates into CASNQESTATDTQYF.

With regard to this clone: Other DNA variants within this sample encode the same CDR3. The chain uses TRBV7-2 and TRBJ1-1, with D possibly being TRBD1 (5 bases). V dropped 4 bases and J dropped 1 base, with 10 bases sitting between them. From germline, CDR1 is SGHTA and CDR2 FQGNSA. The CDR3 extends over 14 amino acids. CDR3 nucleotides: TGTGCCAGCAGCTCCCAGGGAGGGAACACTGAAGCTTTCTTT. This gives the protein CASSSQGGNTEAFF.

This chain joins TRBV4-2 and TRBJ2-7, with 12 bases aligning to TRBD2. The CDR3 sequence is 16 residues long. Trimming took 0 bases from V and 4 from J; bases not matched to a gene: 4. Germline V gene sequence: CDR1 LGHNA, CDR2 YNFKEQ. CDR3 bases: TGTGCCAGCAGCCAAGATGGGACTAGCGGGTTGTACGAGCAGTACTTC. It codes for CASSQDGTSGLYEQYF.

This chain joins TRBV6-1 and TRBJ2-5; 8 bases are shared with TRBD2. The trim removed 1 base at V and 1 base at J, leaving 11 bases unmatched. CDR1 and CDR2 (germline): MNHNS, SASEGT. The CDR3 loop spans 18 amino acids. The CDR3 DNA is TGTGCCAGCAGTGAAGTTCAGTTCGGGGGGGCACTCCAAGAGACCCAGTACTTC. Translated, it gives CASSEVQFGGALQETQYF.